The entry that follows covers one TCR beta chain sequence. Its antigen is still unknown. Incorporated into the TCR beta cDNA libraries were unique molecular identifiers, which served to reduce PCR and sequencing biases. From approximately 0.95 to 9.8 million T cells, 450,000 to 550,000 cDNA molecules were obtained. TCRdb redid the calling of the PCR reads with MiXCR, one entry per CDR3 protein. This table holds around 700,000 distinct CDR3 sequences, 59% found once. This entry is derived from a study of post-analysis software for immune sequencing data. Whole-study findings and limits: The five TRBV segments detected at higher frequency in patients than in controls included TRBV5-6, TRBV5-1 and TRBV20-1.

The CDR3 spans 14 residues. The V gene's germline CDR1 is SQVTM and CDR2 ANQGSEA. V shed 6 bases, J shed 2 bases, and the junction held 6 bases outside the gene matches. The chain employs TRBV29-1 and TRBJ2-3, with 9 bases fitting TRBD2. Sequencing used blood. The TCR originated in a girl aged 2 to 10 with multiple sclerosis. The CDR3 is CSVHSSGVTDTQYF. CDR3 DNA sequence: TGCAGCGTCCATTCTAGCGGGGTCACAGATACGCAGTATTTT.